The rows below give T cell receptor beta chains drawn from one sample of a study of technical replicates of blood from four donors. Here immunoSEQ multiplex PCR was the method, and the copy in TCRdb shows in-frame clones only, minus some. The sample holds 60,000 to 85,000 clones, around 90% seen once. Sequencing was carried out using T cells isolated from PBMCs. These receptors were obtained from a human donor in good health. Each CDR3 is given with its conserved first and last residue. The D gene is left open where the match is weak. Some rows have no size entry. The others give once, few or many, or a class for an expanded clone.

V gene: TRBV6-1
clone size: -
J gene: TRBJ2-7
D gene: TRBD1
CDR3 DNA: TGTGCCAGCAGTGTACAGGGGGCGAGCAATAGATACGAGCAGTACTTC
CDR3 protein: CASSVQGASNRYEQYF

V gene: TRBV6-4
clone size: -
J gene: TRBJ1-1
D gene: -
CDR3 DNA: TGTGCCAGCTCCTTGGACAGGAACACTGAAGCTTTCTTT
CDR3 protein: CASSLDRNTEAFF

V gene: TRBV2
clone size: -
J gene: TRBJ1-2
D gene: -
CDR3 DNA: TGTGCCAGCAGTGAACCAGACAGGTCTGGCTACACCTTC
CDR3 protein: CASSEPDRSGYTF

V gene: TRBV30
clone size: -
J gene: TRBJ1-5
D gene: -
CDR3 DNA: TGTGCCTGGAACAAGCAGGGCAATCAGCCCCAGCATTTT
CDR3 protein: CAWNKQGNQPQHF

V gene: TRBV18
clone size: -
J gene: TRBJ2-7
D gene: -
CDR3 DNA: TGTGCCAGCTCACCCCGGTCCCCTACAGGGTCGGTCGCCTACGAGCAGTACTTC
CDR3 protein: CASSPRSPTGSVAYEQYF

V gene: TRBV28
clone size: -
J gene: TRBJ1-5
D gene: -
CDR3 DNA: TGTGCCAGCAGTCTTCTTCAGGGGATACATAGCAATCAGCCCCAGCATTTT
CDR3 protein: CASSLLQGIHSNQPQHF

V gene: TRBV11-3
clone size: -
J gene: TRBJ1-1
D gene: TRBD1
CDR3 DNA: TGTGCCAGCAGCTTAGGGACAGGGGCCGAAGCTTTCTTT
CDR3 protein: CASSLGTGAEAFF

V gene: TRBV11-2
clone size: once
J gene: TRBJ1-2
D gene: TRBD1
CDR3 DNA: TGTGCCAGCAGCGCCCGGACAGGGGGCGGCTACACCTTC
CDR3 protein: CASSARTGGGYTF

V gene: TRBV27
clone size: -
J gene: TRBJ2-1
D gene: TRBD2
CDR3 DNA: TGTGCCAGCACTATTAGCGGGAGGTCTTACAATGAGCAGTTCTTC
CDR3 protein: CASTISGRSYNEQFF

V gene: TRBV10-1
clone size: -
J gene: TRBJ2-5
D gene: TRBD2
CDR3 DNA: TGCGCCAGCAGTGAAACGACTAGCGCCGGAGAGACCCAGTACTTC
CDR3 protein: CASSETTSAGETQYF

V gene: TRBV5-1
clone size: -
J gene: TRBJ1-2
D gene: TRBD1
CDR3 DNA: TGCGCCAGCAGCTCGGACAGGGACTATGGCTACACCTTC
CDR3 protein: CASSSDRDYGYTF

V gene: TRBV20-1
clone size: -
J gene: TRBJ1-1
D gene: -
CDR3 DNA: TGCAGTGCTAGTGAGATCGAAGCTTTCTTT
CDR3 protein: CSASEIEAFF

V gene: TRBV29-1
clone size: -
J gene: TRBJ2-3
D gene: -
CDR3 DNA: TGCAGCGTTTTTCTTTCGGATACGCAGTATTTT
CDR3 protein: CSVFLSDTQYF

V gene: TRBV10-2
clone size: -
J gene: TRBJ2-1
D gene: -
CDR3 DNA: TGCGCCAGCAGTGAGTCGATGACAGGACCTTACAATGAGCAGTTCTTC
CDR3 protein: CASSESMTGPYNEQFF

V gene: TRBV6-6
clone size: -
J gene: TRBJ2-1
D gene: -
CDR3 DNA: TGTGCCAGCGGCACGAATCCTGAGCAGTTCTTC
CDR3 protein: CASGTNPEQFF

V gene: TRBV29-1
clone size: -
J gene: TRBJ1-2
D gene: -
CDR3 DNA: TGCAGCGTTGACTCGCTTGGTTACAATGGCTACACCTTC
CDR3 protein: CSVDSLGYNGYTF

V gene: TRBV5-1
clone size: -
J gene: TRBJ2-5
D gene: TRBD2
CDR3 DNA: TGCGCCAGCAGCCGGACTAGCGGGAGTCCGGAGACCCAGTACTTC
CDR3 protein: CASSRTSGSPETQYF

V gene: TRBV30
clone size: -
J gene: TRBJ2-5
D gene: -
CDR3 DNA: TGTGCCTGGCCGCGCTCTAGGGCTAAGGGGAAAGAGACCCAGTACTTC
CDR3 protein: CAWPRSRAKGKETQYF

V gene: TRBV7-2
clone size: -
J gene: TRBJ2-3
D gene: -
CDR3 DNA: TGTGCCAGCAGCTTTCCTTTCAGCACAGATACGCAGTATTTT
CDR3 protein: CASSFPFSTDTQYF

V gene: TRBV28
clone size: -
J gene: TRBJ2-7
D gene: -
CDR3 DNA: TGTGCCAGCAGTTTATCAGGGGGAGGTCACTACGAGCAGTACTTC
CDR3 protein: CASSLSGGGHYEQYF

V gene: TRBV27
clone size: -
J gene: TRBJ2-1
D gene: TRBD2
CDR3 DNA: TGTGCCAGCACCCCCACTAGCGGGGCTTACAATGAGCAGTTCTTC
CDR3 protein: CASTPTSGAYNEQFF

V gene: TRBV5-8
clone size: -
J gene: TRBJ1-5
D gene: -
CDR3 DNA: TGTGCCAGCAGCACGCGAGTCGAGAGCAATCAGCCCCAGCATTTT
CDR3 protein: CASSTRVESNQPQHF

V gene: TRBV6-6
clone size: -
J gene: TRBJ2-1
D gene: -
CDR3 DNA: TGTGCCAGCAGTTCACAGGACTACAATGAGCAGTTCTTC
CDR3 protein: CASSSQDYNEQFF

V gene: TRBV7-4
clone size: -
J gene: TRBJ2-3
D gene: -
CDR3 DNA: TGTGCCAGCAGCTTTGCCTACGCGGTAAGCACAGATACGCAGTATTTT
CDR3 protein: CASSFAYAVSTDTQYF

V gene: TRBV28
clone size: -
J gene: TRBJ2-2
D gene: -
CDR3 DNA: TGTGCCAGAATTAGCGGAGAGGTGTCCGGGGAGCTGTTTTTT
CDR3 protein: CARISGEVSGELFF

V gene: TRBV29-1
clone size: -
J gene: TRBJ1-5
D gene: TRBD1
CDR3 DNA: TGCAGCGTTGAAGCCCAAACAGGGGGTCAGCATTTT
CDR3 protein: CSVEAQTGGQHF

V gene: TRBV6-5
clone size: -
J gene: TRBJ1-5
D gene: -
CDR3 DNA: TGTGCCAGCAGTTACTCGGGGGGGAATCAGCCCCAGCATTTT
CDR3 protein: CASSYSGGNQPQHF

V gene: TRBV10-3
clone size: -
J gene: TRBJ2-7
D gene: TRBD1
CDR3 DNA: TGTGCCACAAAGACAGGGGCGGTCGAGCAGTACTTC
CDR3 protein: CATKTGAVEQYF

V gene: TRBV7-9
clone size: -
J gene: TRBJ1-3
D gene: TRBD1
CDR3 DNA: TGTGCCAGCAGCGAAGGGACAGGGCTTGGAAACACCATATATTTT
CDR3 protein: CASSEGTGLGNTIYF

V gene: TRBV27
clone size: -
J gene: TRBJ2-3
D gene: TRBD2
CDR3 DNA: TGTGCCAGCAGTTTATGGGCGGGGCTAGCGGACTTCACAGATACGCAGTATTTT
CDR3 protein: CASSLWAGLADFTDTQYF

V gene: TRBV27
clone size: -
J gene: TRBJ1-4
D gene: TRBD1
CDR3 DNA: TGTGCCAGCAGTTTTATCGACAGGGGGTTGTCGGAAAAACTGTTTTTT
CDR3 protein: CASSFIDRGLSEKLFF

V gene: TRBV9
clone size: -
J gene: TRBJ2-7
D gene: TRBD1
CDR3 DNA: TGTGCCAGCAGCGTAGGGACAGGGGGCTCCGAGCAGTACTTC
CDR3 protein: CASSVGTGGSEQYF

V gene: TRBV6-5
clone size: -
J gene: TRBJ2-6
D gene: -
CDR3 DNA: TGTGCCAGCAGTTACGTCGGGGCTGGGGCCAACGTCCTGACTTTC
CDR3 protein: CASSYVGAGANVLTF

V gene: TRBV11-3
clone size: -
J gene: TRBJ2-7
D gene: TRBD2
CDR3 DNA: TGTGCCAGCGGATCTAGCGGCTACGAGCAGTACTTC
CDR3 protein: CASGSSGYEQYF

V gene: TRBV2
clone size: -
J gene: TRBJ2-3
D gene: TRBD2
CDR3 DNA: TGTGCCAGCGAGGGACTAGCGGGAGGAGCAGATACGCAGTATTTT
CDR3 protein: CASEGLAGGADTQYF

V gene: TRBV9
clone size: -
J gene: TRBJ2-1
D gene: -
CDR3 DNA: TGTGCCAGCAGCGTAGCCAGTCGCAGGCCGGTGAATGAGCAGTTCTTC
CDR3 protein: CASSVASRRPVNEQFF

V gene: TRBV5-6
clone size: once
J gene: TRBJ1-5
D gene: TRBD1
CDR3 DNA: TGTGCCAGCAGCTTCGACAGGGGGAATCAGCCCCAGCATTTT
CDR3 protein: CASSFDRGNQPQHF

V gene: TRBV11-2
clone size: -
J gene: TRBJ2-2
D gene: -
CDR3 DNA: TGTGCCAGCAGCTCTCAACAGGGAACCGGGGAGCTGTTTTTT
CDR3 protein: CASSSQQGTGELFF

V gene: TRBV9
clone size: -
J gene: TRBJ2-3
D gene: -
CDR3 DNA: TGTGCCAGCAGCGGGTCGGGAGCCGGGACAGATACGCAGTATTTT
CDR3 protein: CASSGSGAGTDTQYF

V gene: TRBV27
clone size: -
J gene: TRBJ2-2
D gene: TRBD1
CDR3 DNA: TGTGCCAGCAGGGGACAGGACGTGTCCGGGGAGCTGTTTTTT
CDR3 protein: CASRGQDVSGELFF

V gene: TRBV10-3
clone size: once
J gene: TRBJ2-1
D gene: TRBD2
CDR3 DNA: TGTGCCATCCGGGAGGGAGGCAATGAGCAGTTCTTC
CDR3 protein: CAIREGGNEQFF

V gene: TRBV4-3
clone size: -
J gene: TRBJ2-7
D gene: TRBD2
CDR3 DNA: TGCGCCAGCAGCCCAGGACTAGACGACGAGCAGTACTTC
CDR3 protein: CASSPGLDDEQYF

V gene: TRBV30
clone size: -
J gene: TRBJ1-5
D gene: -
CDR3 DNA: TGTGCCTGGAGCCCTACGGGGTCTCAGCCCCAGCATTTT
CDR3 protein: CAWSPTGSQPQHF

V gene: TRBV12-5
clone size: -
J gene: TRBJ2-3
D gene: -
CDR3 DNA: TGTGCTAGTGGTTATCTACTAGCCGATACGCAGTATTTT
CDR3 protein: CASGYLLADTQYF

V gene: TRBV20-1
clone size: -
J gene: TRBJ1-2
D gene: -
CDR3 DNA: TGCAGTGCTAGGGAGTCCCATGGCTACACCTTC
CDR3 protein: CSARESHGYTF

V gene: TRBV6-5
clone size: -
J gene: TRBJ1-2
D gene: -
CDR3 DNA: TGTGCCAGCAGTTATAACGGGCAGGGCTATGGCTACACCTTC
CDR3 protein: CASSYNGQGYGYTF

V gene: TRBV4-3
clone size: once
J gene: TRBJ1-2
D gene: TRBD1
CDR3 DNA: TGCGCCAGCAGCCAGGGACAGCCCTATGGCTACACCTTC
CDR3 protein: CASSQGQPYGYTF

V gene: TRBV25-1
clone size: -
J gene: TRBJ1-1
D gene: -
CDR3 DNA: TGTGCCAGCAGTAGAGGGGGTAGCACTGAAGCTTTCTTT
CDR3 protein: CASSRGGSTEAFF

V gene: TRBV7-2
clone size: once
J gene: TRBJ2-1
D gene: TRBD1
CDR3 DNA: TGTGCCAGCAGCTTAGCCCGGGTCGCCTTGACAGGGGCCACGAACTACAATGAGCAGTTCTTC
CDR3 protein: CASSLARVALTGATNYNEQFF

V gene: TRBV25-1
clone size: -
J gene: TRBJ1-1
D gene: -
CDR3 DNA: TGTGCCAGCAGTGACACGGGGAACACTGAAGCTTTCTTT
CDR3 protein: CASSDTGNTEAFF

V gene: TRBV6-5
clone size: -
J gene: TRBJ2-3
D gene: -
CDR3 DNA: TGTGCCAGCAGCCAGTCCACAGATACGCAGTATTTT
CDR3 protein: CASSQSTDTQYF

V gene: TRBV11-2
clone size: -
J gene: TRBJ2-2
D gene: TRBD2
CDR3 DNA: TGTGCCAGCAGCCTGGGACTAGCGGCGAACACCGGGGAGCTGTTTTTT
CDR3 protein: CASSLGLAANTGELFF

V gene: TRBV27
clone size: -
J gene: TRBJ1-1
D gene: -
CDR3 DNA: TGTGCCAGCAGAACAGGGTACGACACTGAAGCTTTCTTT
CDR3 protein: CASRTGYDTEAFF

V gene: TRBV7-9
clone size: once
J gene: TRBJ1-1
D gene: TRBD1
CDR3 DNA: TGTGCCAGCAGCTTCCGACAGGGGAACACTGAAGCTTTCTTT
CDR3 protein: CASSFRQGNTEAFF

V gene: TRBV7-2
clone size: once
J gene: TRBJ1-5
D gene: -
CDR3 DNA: TGTGCCAGCAGGGGCGAAGGTCAGCCCCAGCATTTT
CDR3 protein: CASRGEGQPQHF

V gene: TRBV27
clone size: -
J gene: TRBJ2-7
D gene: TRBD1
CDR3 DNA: TGTGCCAGCAGTTTGGGCCGAAGGGGGCTATTCTACGAGCAGTACTTC
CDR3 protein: CASSLGRRGLFYEQYF

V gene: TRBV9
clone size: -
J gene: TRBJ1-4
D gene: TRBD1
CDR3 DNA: TGTGCCAGCAGTTCCGGGACAGGTCCTGAAAAACTGTTTTTT
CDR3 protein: CASSSGTGPEKLFF

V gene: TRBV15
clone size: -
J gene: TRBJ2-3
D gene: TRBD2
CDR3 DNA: TGTGCCACCAGCAGAAGGACTAGCGGGAGTTTCGATACGCAGTATTTT
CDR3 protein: CATSRRTSGSFDTQYF

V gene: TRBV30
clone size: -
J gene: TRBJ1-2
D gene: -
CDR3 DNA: TGTGCCTGGAGTCGAGACTATGGCTACACCTTC
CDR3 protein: CAWSRDYGYTF